This T cell receptor beta chain was found in a study of T cell clonotyping in hematopoietic cell transplantation. Study-wide results and limits: Pathologically expanded recipient clonotypes increased progressively from day 30 to day 180 as diversity fell.

This clone was observed a single time. What it binds is not known. Time point meaning: recipient sample about 28 days before transplant, after cytoreduction. CDR3 length: 12 residues. Germline lookup yields CDR1 SGHRS and CDR2 YFSETQ. With 5 bases removed from V and 0 bases from J, the gap between germline ends came to 6 bases. The method was immunoSEQ multiplex PCR; TCRdb's version includes in-frame clones alone and lacks a portion of them. There are roughly 45,000 clones in the sample; approximately 84% occur only once, and under 7% lies in the top ten. The sequenced sample was peripheral blood mononuclear cells, obtained before stem cell transplant. The gene calls are TRBV5-1 and TRBJ2-7; no definite D call. This sequence originates from a man in his 60s with biphenotypic leukemia. Some clones in this sample may be carry-over from other donors' samples. CDR3 protein: CASSQDSYEQYF. The CDR3 DNA reads as TGCGCCAGCAGTCAAGACTCCTACGAGCAGTACTTC.